This entry lists 23 T cell receptor beta chains sequenced from one sample in a study of shared clonotypes between healthy human individuals. TCRdb's copy holds only in-frame clones and misses some; the assay was immunoSEQ multiplex PCR. This table has approximately 1.1 million clones, about 84% appearing once. Specimen: memory CD4+ T cells from PBMCs. Subset of the sample: CD45RA-negative fraction. The receptors shown here come from a man younger than 35 in good health. Some clones in this sample may be carry-over from other donors' samples.

In its sample, this clone was seen once. The chain employs TRBV9 and TRBJ2-3, with TRBD1 matching over 10 bases. The CDR3 is 16 amino acids. Germline CDR1 is SGDLS and CDR2 is YYNGEE. With 3 bases clipped from V and 4 bases from J, the junction kept 8 bases outside the gene matches. CDR3 nucleotide sequence: TGTGCCAGCAGCGCGGGAACGACAGGGGGCGCAGATACGCAGTATTTT. It encodes CASSAGTTGGADTQYF.

This rearrangement joins TRBV21-1 to TRBJ1-5. TRBV21-1 is described as a pseudogene. The CDR3 is 14 amino acids. In nucleotides, the CDR3 is TGTGCCAGCAGCATGCAGGGTGCCGAGGGGCCCCAGCATTTT. It translates to CASSMQGAEGPQHF.

The rearrangement joins TRBV5-4 to TRBJ1-4; TRBD1 aligns across 9 bases. This CDR3 is built from 13 residues. V lost 0 bases to trimming and J lost 10 bases; unmatched junction nucleotides: 1. Germline V gene sequence: CDR1 SGHNT, CDR2 YYREEE (reference sequence). CDR3 nucleotide sequence: TGTGCCAGCAGCTTGGGACAGGGGGGAAAACTGTTTTTT. It yields the protein CASSLGQGGKLFF.

This clone was counted many times. The chain carries TRBV5-1 and TRBJ2-7, with 9 bases fitting TRBD1. V was clipped by 0 bases and J by 3 bases; unmatched bases: 7. Germline CDR1 reads SGHRS; CDR2 reads YFSETQ. There are 16 residues in the CDR3. The chain's CDR3 is CASSLATGTGNYEQYF. Here the CDR3 DNA reads TGCGCCAGCAGCTTGGCGACGGGGACAGGGAACTACGAGCAGTACTTC.

This clone came up a few times. The J gene is TRBJ1-2, the V gene TRBV5-1; no definite D call. CDR3 size: 13 residues. The V gene's germline CDR1 is SGHRS and CDR2 YFSETQ. Trimming took 0 bases from V and 10 from J, leaving 13 bases between them. The CDR3, as DNA: TGCGCCAGCAGCTTGGGTATCAACACGGACTACACCTTC. Its protein product is CASSLGINTDYTF.

Ten or more counts support this clone. J is TRBJ1-4 and V is TRBV28; D is ambiguous. CDR3 length: 13 residues. Germline lookup yields CDR1 MDHEN and CDR2 SYDVKM. With 2 bases removed from V and 8 bases from J, the gap between germline ends came to 9 bases. CDR3 protein: CASSLIAGEKLFF. The DNA of the CDR3 is TGTGCCAGCAGTTTAATTGCCGGGGAAAAACTGTTTTTT.

This clone occurred a few times. V gene TRBV12-5 combines with J gene TRBJ1-2, with D possibly matching TRBD1 (6 bases). Trimming pared 0 bases from V and 8 bases from J, leaving 16 bases between. This CDR3 is 15 amino acids long. The germline V gene encodes CDR1 LGHNT and CDR2 FRNRAP. The CDR3 reads CASGLVPGAGDGYTF. The CDR3, as DNA: TGTGCTAGTGGTTTGGTACCCGGGGCAGGGGACGGCTACACCTTC.

This clone has more than one count but fewer than ten. V is TRBV28 and J is TRBJ1-5; D not resolved. The length of the CDR3 is 12 residues. Looked up from germline, CDR1 is MDHEN and CDR2 is SYDVKM. V dropped 6 bases and J dropped 5 bases, with 8 bases sitting between them. The CDR3 protein is CASRSTDQPQHF. In DNA form, the CDR3 reads TGTGCCAGCAGAAGTACCGATCAGCCCCAGCATTTT.

This chain links TRBV7-9 with TRBJ2-3, with TRBD2 matching over 13 bases. The V and J ends lost 4 bases and 3 bases, in that order; junction bases with no gene match: 13. Looked up from germline, CDR1 is SEHNR and CDR2 is FQNEAQ (reference sequence). CDR3 size: 19 residues. The CDR3 nucleotides read TGTGCCAGCAGCTCGATACATCCCCTGACTAGCGGGAGGACAGATACGCAGTATTTT. Protein product: CASSSIHPLTSGRTDTQYF.

CDR3 protein: CASSKGSSYNEQFF. DNA for the CDR3: TGTGCCAGCAGTAAAGGAAGCTCCTACAATGAGCAGTTCTTC. This chain links TRBV6-6 with TRBJ2-1; D is undetermined. Germline CDR1 MNHNY, CDR2 SVGAGI (reference sequence). Trimming removed 5 bases from V and 0 bases from J, with 8 bases in between. The CDR3 is 14 residues long.

In its sample, this clone was seen a few times. The V call is TRBV4-3, the J call TRBJ2-3; no clear D. There are 15 residues in the CDR3. Trimming removed 0 bases at V and 1 base at J, with 8 bases between. CDR1 and CDR2 (germline): LGHNA, YSLEER. The chain's CDR3 is CASSQEGFRTDTQYF. CDR3 nucleotides: TGCGCCAGCAGCCAAGAGGGTTTTCGCACAGATACGCAGTATTTT.

This clone was recorded once. This chain links TRBV19 with TRBJ1-1; D may be TRBD1 (6 bases). V was trimmed by 1 base and J by 1 base, leaving 10 bases between them. CDR1 LNHDA and CDR2 SQIVND come from the germline V gene (reference sequence). The CDR3 contains 15 residues. The CDR3 loop is CASSIGTEGNTEAFF. The CDR3 DNA follows: TGTGCCAGTAGTATAGGGACAGAAGGGAACACTGAAGCTTTCTTT.

The chain joins TRBV19 to TRBJ2-3; weak D call: TRBD2 (6 bases). CDR1 and CDR2 from the germline V gene are LNHDA and SQIVND (reference sequence). Trimming removed 7 bases at V and 3 bases at J, with 8 bases between. The CDR3 is 12 residues long. The CDR3 region is CASIGRTDTQYF. The CDR3 DNA reads as TGTGCCAGTATAGGGAGGACAGATACGCAGTATTTT.

The gene calls are TRBV5-1 and TRBJ1-1; no clear D. Trimming pared 1 base from V and 1 base from J, leaving 11 bases between. Germline CDR1 SGHRS, CDR2 YFSETQ. The CDR3 runs to 15 residues. CDR3 sequence (DNA): TGCGCCAGCAGCTTGTCTCCGAATCCGAACACTGAAGCTTTCTTT. This gives the protein CASSLSPNPNTEAFF.

J is TRBJ2-6 and V is TRBV9; perhaps TRBD1 as D (5 bases). Looked up from germline, CDR1 is SGDLS and CDR2 is YYNGEE. Deletions cut 0 bases from V and 2 bases from J, with 9 bases between. CDR3 length: 16 residues. CDR3 bases: TGTGCCAGCAGCGTAGGGACAAGGGCTGGGGCCAACGTCCTGACTTTC. Amino acids: CASSVGTRAGANVLTF.

This chain links TRBV18 with TRBJ2-5, with D perhaps given as TRBD1 or TRBD2 (5 bases each). Germline V gene data show CDR1 as KGHSH and CDR2 as LQKENI. Trimming took 1 base from V and 1 from J, leaving 13 bases between them. The CDR3 is made up of 16 amino acids. The DNA of the CDR3 is TGTGCCAGCTCACCACTGGTGGGGGTCCTCCAAGAGACCCAGTACTTC. Translated, it gives CASSPLVGVLQETQYF.

This clone was seen only a few times. In the same sample, other DNA sequences code for this CDR3. The chain uses TRBV30 and TRBJ2-7; D is possibly TRBD1 (5 bases). Germline-derived CDR1 and CDR2 are GTSNPN and SVGIG (reference sequence). V lost 0 bases and J lost 3, with 9 bases in between. CDR3 size: 13 residues. The DNA of the CDR3 is TGTGCCTGGAGTGTAGGGGCTAGCTACGAGCAGTACTTC. Amino acid sequence: CAWSVGASYEQYF.

This clone was picked up a small number of times. The chain carries TRBV6-5 and TRBJ2-6, with 9 bases fitting TRBD1. V shed 6 bases, J shed 4 bases, and the junction held 4 bases outside the gene matches. Germline V gives CDR1 MNHEY, CDR2 SVGAGI. The CDR3 consists of 15 residues. The CDR3 sequence is CASSGQGTGANVLTF. CDR3 nucleotide sequence: TGTGCCAGCAGCGGACAGGGGACAGGGGCCAACGTCCTGACTTTC.

This clone was seen only a few times. The chain employs TRBV28 and TRBJ2-7; 10 nucleotides align to TRBD1. Looked up from germline, CDR1 is MDHEN and CDR2 is SYDVKM. The CDR3 loop spans 14 amino acids. The trim removed 9 bases at V and 0 bases at J, leaving 5 bases unmatched. The CDR3 sequence is CARGQGDISYEQYF. CDR3 nucleotides: TGTGCCAGAGGACAGGGGGATATCTCCTACGAGCAGTACTTC.

The V call is TRBV7-3, the J call TRBJ2-7, with D tentatively TRBD1 (6 bases). Germline V CDR1 and CDR2: SGHTA, FQGTGA. V was shortened by 5 bases and J by 0 bases, with 14 bases between the two germline ends. The CDR3 sequence is 15 residues long. The CDR3 here is CASSPSGTNSYEQYF. In DNA form, the CDR3 reads TGTGCCAGCAGCCCCTCCGGGACAAACTCCTACGAGCAGTACTTC.

V and J are TRBV5-1 and TRBJ1-2; no reliable D call. Trimming left V 2 bases short and J 6 bases short, with 14 bases between. This CDR3 comprises 14 residues. Germline-derived CDR1 and CDR2 are SGHRS and YFSETQ. This CDR3 reads CASSLSVAAHGYTF. As DNA, the CDR3 is TGCGCCAGCAGCTTATCGGTGGCGGCCCATGGCTACACCTTC.

This clone turned up a few times. V is TRBV2 and J is TRBJ2-2; 9 bases line up with TRBD2. The CDR3 has 14 amino acids. In germline, CDR1 is SNHLY, CDR2 FYNNEI. Trimming at V came to 6 bases and at J to 6 bases, leaving 5 bases not matched to a gene. As DNA, the CDR3 is TGTGCCAGCAGGCCGGGACTAGCCGCCGGGGAGCTGTTTTTT. The encoded protein is CASRPGLAAGELFF.

Comments on this clone: Other DNA sequences in the sample encode the same CDR3. J is TRBJ2-5 and V is TRBV20-1; D is unclear. This CDR3 has 11 residues. V lost 3 bases, J lost 0 bases, and 2 bases lay in between. Germline values: CDR1 DFQATT, CDR2 SNEGSKA (reference sequence). This chain's CDR3 is CSARHQETQYF. CDR3 bases: TGCAGTGCTAGGCACCAAGAGACCCAGTACTTC.